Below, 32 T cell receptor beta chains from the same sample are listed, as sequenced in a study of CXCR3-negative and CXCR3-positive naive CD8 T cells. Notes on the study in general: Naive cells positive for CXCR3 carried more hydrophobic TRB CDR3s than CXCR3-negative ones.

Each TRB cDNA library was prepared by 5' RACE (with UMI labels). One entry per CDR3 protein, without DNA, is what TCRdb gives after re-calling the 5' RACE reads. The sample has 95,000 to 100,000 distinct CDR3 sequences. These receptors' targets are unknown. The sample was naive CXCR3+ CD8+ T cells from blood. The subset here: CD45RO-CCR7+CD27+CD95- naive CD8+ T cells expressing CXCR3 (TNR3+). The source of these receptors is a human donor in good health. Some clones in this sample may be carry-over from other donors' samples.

CDR3 protein: CSARDLLAGGPSSYNEQFF. V gene TRBV20-1 combines with J gene TRBJ2-1; the D call of TRBD1 rests on TCRdb alone, since no DNA is present to check it. The CDR3 has 19 amino acids. Germline assignment: CDR1 DFQATT and CDR2 SNEGSKA (reference sequence).

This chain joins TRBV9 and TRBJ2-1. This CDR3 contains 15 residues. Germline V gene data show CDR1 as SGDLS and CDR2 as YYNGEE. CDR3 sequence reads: CASSLGPSSYNEQFF.

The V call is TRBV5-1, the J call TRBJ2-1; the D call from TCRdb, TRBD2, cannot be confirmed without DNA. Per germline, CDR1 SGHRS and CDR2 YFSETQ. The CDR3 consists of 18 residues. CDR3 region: CASSLTFSWANPYNEQFF.

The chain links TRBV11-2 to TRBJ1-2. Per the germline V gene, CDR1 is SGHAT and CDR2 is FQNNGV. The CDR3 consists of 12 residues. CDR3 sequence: CASSLGDLSYTF.

CDR3 sequence reads: CASSYGTEYGYTF. V gene TRBV6-5 combines with J gene TRBJ1-2; TCRdb's D call, TRBD1, is unchecked because there is no DNA. The germline V gene encodes CDR1 MNHEY and CDR2 SVGAGI. This CDR3 region has 13 residues.

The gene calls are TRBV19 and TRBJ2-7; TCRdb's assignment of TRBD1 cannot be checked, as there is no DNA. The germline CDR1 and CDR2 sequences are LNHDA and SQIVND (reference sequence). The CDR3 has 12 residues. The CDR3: CASKGPNYEQYF.

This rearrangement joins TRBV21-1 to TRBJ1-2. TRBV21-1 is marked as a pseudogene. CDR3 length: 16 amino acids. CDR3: CASSKAPLGRWYGYTF.

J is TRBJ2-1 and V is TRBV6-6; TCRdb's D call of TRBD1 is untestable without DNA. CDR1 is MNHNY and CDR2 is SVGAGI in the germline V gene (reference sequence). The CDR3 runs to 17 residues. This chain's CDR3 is CASSSETPAGHYNEQFF.

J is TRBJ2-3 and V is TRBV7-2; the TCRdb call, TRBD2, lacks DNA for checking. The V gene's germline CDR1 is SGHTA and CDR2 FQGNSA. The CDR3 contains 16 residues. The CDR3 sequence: CASSSLAGTLTDTQYF.

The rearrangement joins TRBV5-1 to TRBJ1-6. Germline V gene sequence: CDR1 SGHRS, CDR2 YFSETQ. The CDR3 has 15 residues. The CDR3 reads CASSLGPTYNSPLHF.

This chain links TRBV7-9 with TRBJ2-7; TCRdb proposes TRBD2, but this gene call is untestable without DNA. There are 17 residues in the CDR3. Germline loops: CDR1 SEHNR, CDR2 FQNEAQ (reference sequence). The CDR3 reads CASSSGLAGGARGEQYF.

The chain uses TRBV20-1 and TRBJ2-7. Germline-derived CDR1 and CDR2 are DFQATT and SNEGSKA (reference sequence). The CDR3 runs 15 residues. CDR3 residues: CSARFPSGDHYEQYF.

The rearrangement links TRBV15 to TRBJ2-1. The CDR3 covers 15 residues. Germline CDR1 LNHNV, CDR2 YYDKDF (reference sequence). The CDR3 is CATSRADSSYNEQFF.

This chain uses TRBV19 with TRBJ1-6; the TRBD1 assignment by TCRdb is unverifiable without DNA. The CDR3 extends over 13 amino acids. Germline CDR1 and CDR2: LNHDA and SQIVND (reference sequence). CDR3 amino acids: CASSIGINSPLHF.

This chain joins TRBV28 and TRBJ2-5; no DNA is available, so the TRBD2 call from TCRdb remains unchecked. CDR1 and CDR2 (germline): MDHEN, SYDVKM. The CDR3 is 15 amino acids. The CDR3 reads CGSSPPRSLGETQYF.

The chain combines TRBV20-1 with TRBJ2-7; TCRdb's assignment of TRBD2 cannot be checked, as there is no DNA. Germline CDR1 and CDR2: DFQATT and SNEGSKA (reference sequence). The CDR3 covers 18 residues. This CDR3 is CSARELGLAGASSYEQYF.

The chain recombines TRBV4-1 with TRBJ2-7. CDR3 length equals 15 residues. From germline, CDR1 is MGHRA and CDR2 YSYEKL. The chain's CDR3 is CASSQPDTSSYEQYF.

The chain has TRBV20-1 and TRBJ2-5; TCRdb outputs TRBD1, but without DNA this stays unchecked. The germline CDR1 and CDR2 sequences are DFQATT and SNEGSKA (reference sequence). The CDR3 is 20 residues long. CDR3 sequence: CSAIVGRPPRDQPVQETQYF.

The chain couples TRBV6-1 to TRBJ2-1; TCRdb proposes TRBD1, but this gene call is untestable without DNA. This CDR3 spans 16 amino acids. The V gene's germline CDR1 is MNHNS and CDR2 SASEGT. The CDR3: CASSELGQGRYNEQFF.

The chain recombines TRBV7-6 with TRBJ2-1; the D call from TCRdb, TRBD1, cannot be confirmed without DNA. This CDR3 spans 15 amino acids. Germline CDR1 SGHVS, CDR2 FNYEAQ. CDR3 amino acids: CASSRTGSPPHEQFF.

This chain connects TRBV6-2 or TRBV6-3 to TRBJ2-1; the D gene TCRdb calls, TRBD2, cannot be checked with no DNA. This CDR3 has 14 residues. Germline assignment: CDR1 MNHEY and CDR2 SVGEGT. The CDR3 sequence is CASSFGTSGYEQFF.

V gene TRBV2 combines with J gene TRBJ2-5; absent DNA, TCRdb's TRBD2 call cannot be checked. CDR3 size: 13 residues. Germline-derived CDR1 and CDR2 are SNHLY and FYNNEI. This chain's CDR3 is CATKSGLAPTQYF.

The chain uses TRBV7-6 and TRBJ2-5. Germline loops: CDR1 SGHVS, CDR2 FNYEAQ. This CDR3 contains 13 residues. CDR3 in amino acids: CASSSLGTETQYF.

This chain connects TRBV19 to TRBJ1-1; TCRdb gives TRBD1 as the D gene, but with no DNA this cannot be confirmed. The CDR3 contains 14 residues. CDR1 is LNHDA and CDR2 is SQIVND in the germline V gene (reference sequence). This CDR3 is CATSIGGLRTEAFF.

The CDR3 protein is CASNPPGGGAPSTDTQYF. This chain connects TRBV6-2 or TRBV6-3 to TRBJ2-3; without DNA, the TCRdb call of TRBD2 cannot be checked. The CDR3 consists of 18 residues. CDR1 and CDR2 (germline): MNHEY, SVGEGT.

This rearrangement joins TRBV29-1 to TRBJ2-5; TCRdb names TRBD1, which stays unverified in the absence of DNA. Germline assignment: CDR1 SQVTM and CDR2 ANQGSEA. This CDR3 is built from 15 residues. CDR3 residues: CSVEGETGVQETQYF.

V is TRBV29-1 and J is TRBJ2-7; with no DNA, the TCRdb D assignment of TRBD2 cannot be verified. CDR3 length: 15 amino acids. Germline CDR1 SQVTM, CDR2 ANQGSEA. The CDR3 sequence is CSVEVPSGGPYEQYF.

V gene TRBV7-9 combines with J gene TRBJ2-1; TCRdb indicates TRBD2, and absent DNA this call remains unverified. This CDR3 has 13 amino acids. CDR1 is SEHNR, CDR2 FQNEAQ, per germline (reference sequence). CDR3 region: CASRRGTSYEQFF.

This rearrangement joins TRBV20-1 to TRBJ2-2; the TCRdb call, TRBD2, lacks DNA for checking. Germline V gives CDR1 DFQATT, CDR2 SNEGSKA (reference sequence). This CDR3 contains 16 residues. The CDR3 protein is CSARSSGGTNTGELFF.

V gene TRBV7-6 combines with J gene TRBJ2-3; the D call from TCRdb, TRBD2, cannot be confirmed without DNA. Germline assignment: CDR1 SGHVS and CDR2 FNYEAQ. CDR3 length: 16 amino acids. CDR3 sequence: CASSPRTSGVADTQYF.

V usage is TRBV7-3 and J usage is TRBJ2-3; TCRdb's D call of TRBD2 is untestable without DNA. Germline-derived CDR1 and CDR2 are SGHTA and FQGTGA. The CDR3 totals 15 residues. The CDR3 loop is CASSFLAGGTDTQYF.

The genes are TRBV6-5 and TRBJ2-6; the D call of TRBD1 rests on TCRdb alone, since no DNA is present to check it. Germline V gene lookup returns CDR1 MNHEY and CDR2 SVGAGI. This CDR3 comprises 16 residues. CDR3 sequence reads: CASSYRQGGGANVLTF.